The 5 T cell receptor beta chains in this list originate from one sample, sequenced in a study of shared clonotypes between healthy human individuals. Clones were sequenced by immunoSEQ multiplex PCR, and TCRdb holds only the in-frame ones, with some missing. The profile shows 1.5 million to 1.9 million clones, 98% of them singletons. Sequenced sample: naive CD4+ T cells sorted from blood. Subset meaning: CD45RA+ positively selected. These receptors were collected from a man aged 30-40 years in good health.

This chain links TRBV5-5 with TRBJ2-1; 10 nucleotides agree with TRBD2. Germline CDR1 SGHKS, CDR2 YYEKEE (reference sequence). Trimming cost V 4 bases and J 10 bases; bases outside gene matches: 17. The CDR3 is made up of 17 amino acids. In nucleotides, the CDR3 is TGTGCCAGCAGCCCTGACACGGGACTAGCGAACCGAGCGGAGCAGTTCTTC. The encoded protein is CASSPDTGLANRAEQFF.

The chain employs TRBV6-6 and TRBJ2-2; TRBD2 matches at 8 bases. J gave up 4 bases and V 6 bases, and 10 bases lay outside the gene matches. Germline-derived CDR1 and CDR2 are MNHNY and SVGAGI (reference sequence). The CDR3 has 16 amino acids. CDR3 in DNA: TGTGCCAGCAGCACTACCACTAGCGGAGGCACCGGGGAGCTGTTTTTT. Protein product: CASSTTTSGGTGELFF.

V gene TRBV27 combines with J gene TRBJ1-2, with 8 bases identical to TRBD1. CDR1 and CDR2 (germline): MNHEY, SMNVEV (reference sequence). There are 13 residues in the CDR3. The J segment lost 3 bases and the V segment lost 6 bases, leaving 3 bases of the junction unmatched. The CDR3 region is CASRETGDYGYTF. Written as DNA, the CDR3 is TGTGCCAGCAGGGAGACAGGGGACTATGGCTACACCTTC.

This clone is a singleton in its sample. J is TRBJ1-1 and V is TRBV2, with a possible D match to TRBD1 (5 bases). The CDR3 spans 14 residues. Trimming removed 6 bases from V and 5 bases from J, with 16 bases in between. CDR1 and CDR2 from the germline V gene are SNHLY and FYNNEI. The CDR3 nucleotides are TGTGCCAGCAGCCCCCTGAGGGAGGGGACTGAAGCTTTCTTT. Protein: CASSPLREGTEAFF.

This clone showed up just once. The rearrangement links TRBV11-2 to TRBJ2-1, with 9 bases aligning to TRBD2. Germline V gene sequence: CDR1 SGHAT, CDR2 FQNNGV. J was trimmed by 0 bases and V by 6 bases; bases with no gene match: 6. This CDR3 contains 16 residues. Here the CDR3 DNA reads TGTGCCAGCAGATCCCGAGCGGGAGGCTCCTACAATGAGCAGTTCTTC. Its translation: CASRSRAGGSYNEQFF.